This T cell receptor beta chain was captured by sequencing in a study of post-analysis software for immune sequencing data. Points from the study as a whole: Those with multiple sclerosis, the patient group, showed significantly lower normalized Chao1 diversity than controls.

Note on this clonotype: Its specificity is not known.

Unique molecular identifiers were built into the TCR beta cDNA libraries. TCRdb re-analysed the PCR reads in MiXCR, keeping a single row per CDR3 protein. Of 650,000 to 900,000 distinct CDR3 sequences listed, about 43% are singletons. The sequenced sample was blood. The origin of this receptor is a girl aged 10 to 17 with multiple sclerosis.

CDR3: CASSRTGASQETQYF. The CDR3 DNA reads TGTGCCAGCTCCCGAACAGGGGCGAGCCAAGAGACCCAGTACTTC. This rearrangement joins TRBV18 to TRBJ2-5; TRBD1 aligns across 7 bases. Germline assignment: CDR1 KGHSH and CDR2 LQKENI. Trimming took 6 bases from V and 1 from J; bases not matched to a gene: 8. This CDR3 region has 15 residues. Based on the CDR3 plus reference TRBV18 and TRBJ2-5, the full variable domain is NAGVMQNPRHLVRRRGQEARLRCSPMKGHSHVYWYRQLPEEGLKFMVYLQKENIIDESGMPKERFSAEFPKEGPSILRIQQVVRGDSAAYFCASSRTGASQETQYFGPGTRLLVL.